A selection of T cell receptor beta chains follows, all from one sample in a study of T cell responses to AZD1222 COVID-19 vaccine. Profiling relied on immunoSEQ multiplex PCR, and the TCRdb table lists in-frame clones only, not all of them. The data hold roughly 80,000 clones, with roughly 82% observed a single time. The sequencing used peripheral blood, collected on day 0 of AZD1222 vaccination. Receptors were obtained from an adult in good health. Both conserved end residues are part of each CDR3. A D gene is named only where the DNA matches it firmly. Not every row has a clone size; where given, it reads once, few, many or a size class.

CDR3nt,CDR3aa,v_gene,abundance,d_gene,j_gene
TGTGCCAGCAGGGGACAGGGGGAGAGCAATCAGCCCCAGCATTTT,CASRGQGESNQPQHF,TRBV28,NA,TRBD1,TRBJ1-5
TGTGCCAGCAGTTACGGAGGTTTTTACGAGCAGTACTTC,CASSYGGFYEQYF,TRBV6-2/TRBV6-3,NA,NA,TRBJ2-7
TGTGCCAGCAGCCAAGAAAGGGGGGGAAGCAATCAGCCCCAGCATTTT,CASSQERGGSNQPQHF,TRBV4-2,NA,NA,TRBJ1-5
TGCGCCAGCCGGGCCGAGTCAACCAAAAACATTCAGTACTTC,CASRAESTKNIQYF,TRBV5-1,NA,NA,TRBJ2-4
TGTCCCTCCACGGTAAGGCCCCTCCACTTT,CPSTVRPLHF,TRBV3-1/TRBV3-2,NA,NA,TRBJ1-6
TGTGCCAGCAGCTTCGACAGGAGCTCCTACAATGAGCAGTTCTTC,CASSFDRSSYNEQFF,TRBV7-2,NA,NA,TRBJ2-1
TGTGCCAGCAGCGAGGATGGGGGGGAGACCCAGTACTTC,CASSEDGGETQYF,TRBV7-9,NA,NA,TRBJ2-5
TGTGCCAGCTCGCCAGCACAGGGAAGAGCCCAGTACTTC,CASSPAQGRAQYF,TRBV18,NA,NA,TRBJ2-5
TGTGCCAGCAGCCAAGGTTACAGCTATAGCAATCAGCCCCAGCATTTT,CASSQGYSYSNQPQHF,TRBV3-1/TRBV3-2,NA,NA,TRBJ1-5
TGTGCCAGCAGCCCGGGACAGGGGGCTCAGCCCCAGCATTTT,CASSPGQGAQPQHF,TRBV3-1/TRBV3-2,NA,TRBD1,TRBJ1-5
TGTGCCAGCAGCTTGGCCAACGGTAATCAGCCCCAGCATTTT,CASSLANGNQPQHF,TRBV5-6,NA,NA,TRBJ1-5
TGTGCCAGCAGTATCATGGGACAGGGGACAGATACGCAGTATTTT,CASSIMGQGTDTQYF,TRBV2,NA,TRBD1,TRBJ2-3
TGTGCCAGCAGCGTGACCTGGACAGGGGGTGATAATGGCTACACCTTC,CASSVTWTGGDNGYTF,TRBV9,NA,TRBD1,TRBJ1-2
TGTGCCAGCAGTGAAGCTAGTCCGAGGGCCACCGGGGAGCTGTTTTTT,CASSEASPRATGELFF,TRBV2,NA,NA,TRBJ2-2
TGCGCCAGCAGCCTGGCGGGGGACGGGAACACCGGGGAGCTGTTTTTT,CASSLAGDGNTGELFF,TRBV5-1,few,TRBD2,TRBJ2-2
TGTGCCAGCAGTGAAGCCCTCTACACCTTC,CASSEALYTF,TRBV6-1,NA,NA,TRBJ1-2
TGTGCCAGCAGCGTAGCCGCTAGCGGGGTAGGAGAGACCCAGTACTTC,CASSVAASGVGETQYF,TRBV9,few,TRBD2,TRBJ2-5
TGTGCCAGCAGCTTAGCCCCAGACAGGGCCGACGAGCAGTACTTC,CASSLAPDRADEQYF,TRBV11-2,few,TRBD1,TRBJ2-7
TGTGCCAGCAGCTTAGCACAGGGCTCTGAAGCTTTCTTT,CASSLAQGSEAFF,TRBV7-9,NA,NA,TRBJ1-1
TGCGCCAGCAGCTACGACAGGGACACTGAAGCTTTCTTT,CASSYDRDTEAFF,TRBV4-3,NA,TRBD1,TRBJ1-1
TGTGCCAGTAGCCCGAGGGGGGGACATGGCTACACCTTC,CASSPRGGHGYTF,TRBV19,NA,NA,TRBJ1-2
TGTGCCAGCAGCGCGACAGGGCTTGGCCAAGAGACCCAGTACTTC,CASSATGLGQETQYF,TRBV7-2,few,TRBD1,TRBJ2-5
TGTGCCAGCAGCTTAGATCGTTACTCCACCTCCTACGAGCAGTACTTC,CASSLDRYSTSYEQYF,TRBV11-2,NA,NA,TRBJ2-7
TGTGCCAGCAGTTCGGTAACAGCAAGCTCCTATAATTCACCCCTCCACTTT,CASSSVTASSYNSPLHF,TRBV6-2/TRBV6-3,NA,NA,TRBJ1-6
TGTGCCAGCAGCCCAGGGACTCGCGCCGATCAGCCCCAGCATTTT,CASSPGTRADQPQHF,TRBV7-8,NA,NA,TRBJ1-5
TGTGCCAGCAGCCTGTTGGGGGTATCAGGAAACACCATATATTTT,CASSLLGVSGNTIYF,TRBV7-2,once,NA,TRBJ1-3
TGCGCCAGCAGCCAAGTTTCGACAGGGGTTGGCTACACCTTC,CASSQVSTGVGYTF,TRBV4-3,NA,TRBD1,TRBJ1-2
TGTGCCGTTGGAGGGGCCCCTAGCACCGGGGAGCTGTTTTTT,CAVGGAPSTGELFF,TRBV6-5,NA,NA,TRBJ2-2
TGTGCCAGCAGCGTAGGGACTAGCGGGAACTCTGGAGATACGCAGTATTTT,CASSVGTSGNSGDTQYF,TRBV9,NA,TRBD2,TRBJ2-3
TGTGCCAGCAGCTTAGTCCCTAGCGGTTGGACAGATACGCAGTATTTT,CASSLVPSGWTDTQYF,TRBV11-2,NA,TRBD2,TRBJ2-3
TGTGCCAGCAGCTCAGGGTTATCTGGAAACACCATATATTTT,CASSSGLSGNTIYF,TRBV7-2,once,NA,TRBJ1-3
TGCGCCAGCAGCCAAGCTGACGGGATAGGCCAGCCCCAGCATTTT,CASSQADGIGQPQHF,TRBV4-3,NA,NA,TRBJ1-5
TGTGCCAGCAGTTCACAGGACCTCCTTGAAAAACTGTTTTTT,CASSSQDLLEKLFF,TRBV27,NA,NA,TRBJ1-4
TGTGCCAGCAGCTCGGCAGGGGCCAAGAACACTGAAGCTTTCTTT,CASSSAGAKNTEAFF,TRBV6-5,NA,NA,TRBJ1-1
TGTGCCAGCACTACACAGAGCGGTTTGGAAGCTTTCTTT,CASTTQSGLEAFF,TRBV7-9,few,NA,TRBJ1-1
TGTGCCAGCAGTTACAGATTTTCGGATACGCAGTATTTT,CASSYRFSDTQYF,TRBV6-2/TRBV6-3,NA,NA,TRBJ2-3
TGTGCCAGTAGTATAGAGTACGGGACGGACACTGAAGCTTTCTTT,CASSIEYGTDTEAFF,TRBV19,NA,NA,TRBJ1-1
TGTGCTAGTGGTTCTGGGACTAACACTGAAGCTTTCTTT,CASGSGTNTEAFF,TRBV12-5,few,NA,TRBJ1-1
TGTGCCAGCAGCCAAGAGACAGGAAAGGGTGGCTACACCTTC,CASSQETGKGGYTF,TRBV3-1/TRBV3-2,NA,NA,TRBJ1-2
TGTGCCAGTAGTATAGACTCCGGGACAGACCTTGCCAGTTGGTTT,CASSIDSGTDLASWF,TRBV19,NA,TRBD1,TRBJ1-1
TGTGCCAGCAGCGTAGAAGGGGCTAGGAGGGACACTGAAGCTTTCTTT,CASSVEGARRDTEAFF,TRBV9,NA,NA,TRBJ1-1
TGTGCCAGCAGCCAAGAACCGACGGGCATCGGCGGCTACACCTTC,CASSQEPTGIGGYTF,TRBV4-2,NA,NA,TRBJ1-2
TGTGCCACCAGTGATGGCAGGACGGGGCAGCCCCAGCATTTT,CATSDGRTGQPQHF,TRBV24-1,NA,NA,TRBJ1-5
TGTGCCATCAACAGGGACACAATGAACACTGAAGCTTTCTTT,CAINRDTMNTEAFF,TRBV6-5,NA,NA,TRBJ1-1
TGTGCCAGCAGGATGAGTAAAGTTGGTTACAATGAGCAGTTCTTC,CASRMSKVGYNEQFF,TRBV6-5,NA,NA,TRBJ2-1
TGTGCCAGCAGTGGACAGGGAGTCTCATCAGCTTTCTTT,CASSGQGVSSAFF,TRBV25-1,NA,TRBD1,TRBJ1-1
TGTGCTAGTGGTTTGGTACTCCAGGGTTTGAACACTGAAGCTTTCTTT,CASGLVLQGLNTEAFF,TRBV12-5,once,NA,TRBJ1-1
TGTGCCAGCAGCCTCGGGACAGGGGGAAAAGAGCAGTACTTC,CASSLGTGGKEQYF,TRBV6-2/TRBV6-3,NA,TRBD1,TRBJ2-7
TGTGCCAGCAGTATCTCACCGCAAGGCACTGAAGCTTTCTTT,CASSISPQGTEAFF,TRBV9,NA,NA,TRBJ1-1
TGTGCCAGCAGCTTAGGGAGAGACTACGAGCAGTACTTC,CASSLGRDYEQYF,TRBV7-2,few,NA,TRBJ2-7